This TCR beta chain was captured by sequencing in a study of T cells in localized non-small cell lung cancer. CDR3 length equals 13 residues. The V and J ends lost 6 bases and 4 bases respectively, with 10 bases between them. Per germline, CDR1 LNHDA and CDR2 SQIVND (reference sequence). Worth noting for this clone: Its antigen remains unidentified.

Study-level results: Adjacent lung was found to contain a median roughly 60 of the top 100 tumor clones. Sequencing, confined to only one tumor region, leaves heterogeneity possible.

TCRdb's table, derived via immunoSEQ multiplex PCR, lists solely in-frame clones and lacks some. This table has tens of thousands of clones, around nine tenths appearing once. The sample was peripheral blood, taken before any cancer treatment. This chain uses TRBV19 with TRBJ1-5; TRBD1 is a possible D gene (5 bases). The TCR sequence derives from a man aged 18 to 50 with stage I lung adenocarcinoma. This CDR3 is CASSLGPNQPQHF. CDR3 nucleotide sequence: TGTGCCAGTAGCCTGGGGCCGAATCAGCCCCAGCATTTT.